The 32 T cell receptor beta chains presented below share a single source sample, sequenced in a study of cytomegalovirus exposure and HLA in healthy donors. PCR was performed using 60 Vbeta and 13 Jbeta primers. The repertoire was sequenced with immunoSEQ multiplex PCR; TCRdb's copy has only in-frame clones and lacks some. The table for this sample gives over 55,000 clones. The sample taken for sequencing was PBMCs. Receptor source: a male donor in good health and CMV-seronegative.

V and J are TRBV5-6 and TRBJ1-2, with D uncertain. The CDR3 spans 13 residues. CDR1 and CDR2 (germline): SGHDT, YYEEEE. V shed 4 bases and J shed 4 bases, with 11 bases lying between them. Here the CDR3 DNA reads TGTGCCAGCAGCCCCGGGATACTCTATGGCTACACCTTC. Translated: CASSPGILYGYTF.

CDR3 in DNA: TGTGCCAGCAGTTCCCCGGGACAAACTTACACTGAAGCTTTCTTT. This sequence encodes CASSSPGQTYTEAFF. The chain combines TRBV28 with TRBJ1-1, with D perhaps matching TRBD1 (6 bases). Germline assignment: CDR1 MDHEN and CDR2 SYDVKM. The CDR3 consists of 15 residues. The V end was cut by 4 bases, the J end by 3 bases, with 15 bases between.

This chain joins TRBV6-5 and TRBJ2-7; D is unclear. From germline, CDR1 is MNHEY and CDR2 SVGAGI. CDR3 length equals 14 residues. V lost 1 base and J 2 bases, leaving 9 bases between the germline ends. The CDR3 loop reads CASSYLAQAYEQYF. CDR3 coding DNA: TGTGCCAGCAGTTACTTGGCCCAAGCCTACGAGCAGTACTTC.

The chain employs TRBV7-9 and TRBJ2-3; 10 bases fit TRBD2. V was pared by 5 bases and J by 3 bases, with 8 bases of the junction left unmatched. Germline CDR1 and CDR2: SEHNR and FQNEAQ (reference sequence). The CDR3 is 16 amino acids. CDR3 loop: CASSPQAGGPTDTQYF. CDR3 sequence (DNA): TGTGCCAGCAGCCCCCAAGCGGGAGGGCCAACAGATACGCAGTATTTT.

The rearrangement uses TRBV18 and TRBJ1-2, with D possibly TRBD1 on 6 matching bases. CDR1 is KGHSH, CDR2 LQKENI, per germline. The CDR3 contains 14 residues. V was pared by 6 bases and J by 6 bases, with 17 bases between. DNA for the CDR3: TGTGCCAGCTCGACCGAGCAGGGGCGCGATGGCTACACCTTC. Translation gives CASSTEQGRDGYTF. The full variable domain, its missing parts supplied by reference TRBV18 and TRBJ1-2, is NAGVMQNPRHLVRRRGQEARLRCSPMKGHSHVYWYRQLPEEGLKFMVYLQKENIIDESGMPKERFSAEFPKEGPSILRIQQVVRGDSAAYFCASSTEQGRDGYTFGSGTRLTVV.

The genes are TRBV28 and TRBJ1-6, with D perhaps matching TRBD1 (5 bases). Germline V gene data show CDR1 as MDHEN and CDR2 as SYDVKM. Deletions cut 2 bases from V and 10 bases from J, with 15 bases between. The CDR3 is made up of 15 amino acids. CDR3 region: CASSLTGRAGSPLHF. CDR3 bases: TGTGCCAGCAGTTTAACGGGCAGGGCCGGCTCACCCCTCCACTTT.

Concerning this clone itself: One end of the junction does not line up with germline, which may come from a read error. The chain is built from TRBV5-4 and TRBJ2-3, with D maybe TRBD1 (7 bases). The CDR3 is 16 amino acids. Germline V gene data show CDR1 as SGHNT and CDR2 as YYREEE (reference sequence). The CDR3 region has the DNA TGTGCCAGCAGCTTGGAGTGGGGGGTGGGGACAGATAAGCAGTATTTT. It codes for CASSLEWGVGTDKQYF.

V and J are TRBV10-3 and TRBJ2-3; 8 bases are a match to TRBD2. Germline CDR1 reads ENHRY; CDR2 reads SYGVKD. CDR3 length: 16 residues. J gave up 3 bases and V 10 bases, and 15 bases lay outside the gene matches. The chain's CDR3 is CASRRTSGGGTDTQYF. The CDR3 bases are TGTGCCAGCAGGCGGACGAGCGGGGGAGGGACAGATACGCAGTATTTT.

The chain uses TRBV28 and TRBJ1-4, with D unclear. Germline V CDR1 and CDR2: MDHEN, SYDVKM. V gave up 5 bases and J gave up 8 bases, with 15 bases separating them. The CDR3 has 14 residues. The CDR3 spells CASSPGSPSEKLFF. The CDR3 bases are TGTGCCAGCAGTCCCGGGTCCCCCTCGGAAAAACTGTTTTTT.

The CDR3 spells CASSSGVSSNQPQHF. The CDR3 DNA is TGTGCCAGCAGCTCAGGGGTCTCTAGCAATCAGCCCCAGCATTTT. This sequence joins TRBV28 and TRBJ1-5, with TRBD1 as a possible D gene (6 bases). CDR3 length: 15 amino acids. Per germline, CDR1 MDHEN and CDR2 SYDVKM. The germline V and J ends were trimmed by 6 bases and 0 bases, with 12 bases remaining between them.

The chain carries TRBV28 and TRBJ2-3, with a possible D match to TRBD2 (6 bases). V was clipped by 8 bases and J by 1 base, with 10 bases between them. The CDR3 is 13 amino acids. Germline CDR1 is MDHEN and CDR2 is SYDVKM. The CDR3 is CASADYRTDTQYF. The CDR3 DNA reads as TGTGCCAGCGCGGACTACCGCACAGATACGCAGTATTTT.

The chain is built from TRBV4-1 and TRBJ1-6; D is undetermined. Trimming pared 1 base from V and 2 bases from J, leaving 6 bases between. CDR3 size: 15 residues. CDR1 MGHRA and CDR2 YSYEKL come from the germline V gene. CDR3 coding DNA: TGCGCCAGCAGCCAAGGAGGAGCCTATAATTCACCCCTCCACTTT. Amino acid sequence: CASSQGGAYNSPLHF.

This chain links TRBV9 with TRBJ1-6, with 7 nucleotides matching TRBD1. V shed 4 bases and J 7 bases; nucleotides not matched to a gene: 8. Germline CDR1 is SGDLS and CDR2 is YYNGEE. CDR3 length: 15 amino acids. The CDR3 DNA is TGTGCCAGCAGCCTACGACAGGGCGGCAATTCACCCCTCCACTTT. Amino acid sequence: CASSLRQGGNSPLHF.

This sequence joins TRBV7-9 and TRBJ2-7; possible D gene TRBD2, 5 bases. The CDR3 contains 14 residues. Trimming removed 7 bases at V and 0 bases at J, with 13 bases between. Germline V gene sequence: CDR1 SEHNR, CDR2 FQNEAQ (reference sequence). The CDR3 reads CASMPSRDSYEQYF. The CDR3 DNA reads as TGTGCCAGCATGCCTAGCAGAGACTCCTACGAGCAGTACTTC.

The chain combines TRBV9 with TRBJ2-2, with D hard to call. The CDR3 runs to 17 residues. Trimming took off 0 bases at V and 1 base at J, with 13 bases between the two ends. Germline CDR1 is SGDLS and CDR2 is YYNGEE. This CDR3 is CASSVGSAPGNTGELFF. In nucleotides, the CDR3 is TGTGCCAGCAGCGTAGGTTCAGCGCCGGGGAACACCGGGGAGCTGTTTTTT.

V is TRBV7-8 and J is TRBJ2-2; D unclear. V gave up 3 bases and J gave up 6 bases, with 11 bases separating them. This CDR3 comprises 14 residues. Germline V gene data show CDR1 as SGHVS and CDR2 as FQNEAQ. CDR3 coding DNA: TGTGCCAGCAGCTTGCGGCTCTCAGCCGGGGAGCTGTTTTTT. Protein product: CASSLRLSAGELFF.

The V call is TRBV5-1, the J call TRBJ2-3; 9 positions agree with TRBD2. The CDR3 has 16 residues. Germline V gene sequence: CDR1 SGHRS, CDR2 YFSETQ. With V trimmed by 0 bases and J by 3 bases, 5 bases remained unmatched. DNA for the CDR3: TGCGCCAGCAGCTTGGGTAGCGGGGGCGTAACAGATACGCAGTATTTT. This encodes CASSLGSGGVTDTQYF. The complete variable domain, with remaining parts taken from reference TRBV5-1 and TRBJ2-3, reads KAGVTQTPRYLIKTRGQQVTLSCSPISGHRSVSWYQQTPGQGLQFLFEYFSETQRNKGNFPGRFSGRQFSNSRSEMNVSTLELGDSALYLCASSLGSGGVTDTQYFGPGTRLTVL.

The CDR3: CASSPPSFRARGTEAFF. The CDR3 bases are TGTGCCAGCTCACCACCGAGTTTCAGGGCGCGTGGAACTGAAGCTTTCTTT. The chain has TRBV18 and TRBJ1-1; TRBD1 is a possible D gene (5 bases). Per germline, CDR1 KGHSH and CDR2 LQKENI. V gave up 0 bases and J gave up 5 bases, with 19 bases separating them. The length of the CDR3 is 17 residues.

This rearrangement joins TRBV28 to TRBJ2-5; 10 nucleotides agree with TRBD1. The V gene's germline CDR1 is MDHEN and CDR2 SYDVKM. The CDR3 is 17 amino acids. The V segment lost 3 bases and the J segment 3 bases; nucleotides outside the gene matches: 10. The CDR3 DNA sequence: TGTGCCAGCAGTTTCGGAGTCGAGACAGGGGGCAAAGAGACCCAGTACTTC. Its protein is CASSFGVETGGKETQYF.

This chain connects TRBV7-2 to TRBJ2-1; 12 nucleotides match TRBD2. CDR1 is SGHTA and CDR2 is FQGNSA in the germline V gene. V trimming: 5 bases; J trimming: 6 bases; junction bases outside the gene matches: 8. CDR3 length: 16 residues. CDR3 loop: CASSPILAGGGNEQFF. CDR3 bases: TGTGCCAGCAGCCCGATACTAGCGGGAGGCGGCAATGAGCAGTTCTTC.

This rearrangement joins TRBV28 to TRBJ1-1; D not certain. The germline V gene has CDR1 MDHEN and CDR2 SYDVKM. V lost 5 bases, J lost 4 bases, and 11 bases lay in between. This CDR3 region has 13 residues. The CDR3, as DNA: TGTGCCAGCAGTGTGGGAGCGGTCACTGAAGCTTTCTTT. This sequence encodes CASSVGAVTEAFF.

The chain employs TRBV6-6 and TRBJ1-4; D remains unclear. The CDR3 loop spans 15 amino acids. The germline V gene encodes CDR1 MNHNY and CDR2 SVGAGI (reference sequence). Trimming pared 2 bases from V and 7 bases from J, leaving 14 bases between. CDR3 sequence (DNA): TGTGCCAGCAGTTACGTCGGTGGGAGTCGTGAAAAACTGTTTTTT. Protein product: CASSYVGGSREKLFF.

This sequence joins TRBV7-8 and TRBJ2-7; D may be TRBD2 (6 bases). The V end lost 1 base, the J end lost 6 bases, and 13 bases lay between the germline ends. CDR1 is SGHVS and CDR2 is FQNEAQ in the germline V gene. The CDR3 extends over 14 amino acids. This CDR3 is CASSLGLGASEQYF. In DNA form, the CDR3 reads TGTGCCAGCAGCTTAGGACTAGGCGCTTCCGAGCAGTACTTC.

This chain links TRBV18 with TRBJ1-6; 7 positions agree with TRBD1. The germline V gene has CDR1 KGHSH and CDR2 LQKENI. The CDR3 spans 15 residues. V shed 0 bases, J shed 8 bases, and the junction held 4 bases outside the gene matches. The CDR3 region has the DNA TGTGCCAGCTCACCACCGTTGGGACAGCATTCACCCCTCCACTTT. Protein: CASSPPLGQHSPLHF.

The J gene is TRBJ1-1, the V gene TRBV30; no firm D call. Per germline, CDR1 GTSNPN and CDR2 SVGIG (reference sequence). The CDR3 length is 14 residues. The germline V and J ends were trimmed by 0 bases and 4 bases, with 12 bases remaining between them. CDR3 amino acids: CAWSVLRESTEAFF. The CDR3 nucleotides are TGTGCCTGGAGTGTACTGAGGGAGAGCACTGAAGCTTTCTTT.

This chain connects TRBV5-6 to TRBJ1-2; no clear D. This CDR3 has 15 amino acids. V was trimmed by 1 base and J by 2 bases, leaving 12 bases between them. Germline V lookup: CDR1 SGHDT, CDR2 YYEEEE. The CDR3 region is CASSLISLLNYGYTF. The CDR3, as DNA: TGTGCCAGCAGCTTGATTAGTCTTCTCAACTATGGCTACACCTTC.

The rearrangement uses TRBV6-1 and TRBJ2-2; TRBD1 might be the D (6 bases). Germline V gene data show CDR1 as MNHNS and CDR2 as SASEGT. The CDR3 contains 15 residues. V gave up 1 base and J gave up 3 bases, with 9 bases separating them. CDR3 sequence (DNA): TGTGCCAGCAGTGAAGACAGGGCGGACACCGGGGAGCTGTTTTTT. It yields the protein CASSEDRADTGELFF.

The chain has TRBV2 and TRBJ1-5; D ambiguous. Deletions cut 4 bases from V and 5 bases from J, with 12 bases between. From germline, CDR1 is SNHLY and CDR2 FYNNEI. This CDR3 is built from 14 residues. The CDR3 loop is CASSVEGTDQPQHF. CDR3 coding DNA: TGTGCCAGCAGTGTTGAAGGCACAGATCAGCCCCAGCATTTT.

V and J are TRBV10-3 and TRBJ1-5; tentative D call: TRBD1 (6 bases). CDR3 length equals 15 residues. Trimming removed 3 bases at V and 0 bases at J, with 9 bases between. The V gene's germline CDR1 is ENHRY and CDR2 SYGVKD. In DNA form, the CDR3 reads TGTGCCATCAGTGAACAGGGAGATAGCAATCAGCCCCAGCATTTT. The encoded protein is CAISEQGDSNQPQHF.

The chain carries TRBV27 and TRBJ1-1; weak D call: TRBD1 (5 bases). Per germline, CDR1 MNHEY and CDR2 SMNVEV (reference sequence). The V and J ends lost 6 bases and 8 bases respectively, with 10 bases between them. CDR3 size: 11 residues. Here the CDR3 reads CASRGLLEAFF. CDR3 coding DNA: TGTGCCAGCAGGGGACTTCTCGAAGCTTTCTTT.

This chain links TRBV7-6 with TRBJ2-7; 7 nucleotides align to TRBD1. With 5 bases clipped from V and 5 bases from J, the junction kept 9 bases outside the gene matches. Germline CDR1 and CDR2: SGHVS and FNYEAQ. CDR3 length equals 14 residues. CDR3 region: CASSTSTGFHEQYF. CDR3 bases: TGTGCCAGCAGCACCTCGACAGGGTTTCACGAGCAGTACTTC.

V is TRBV11-2 and J is TRBJ2-7; 8 bases line up with TRBD1. CDR3 length equals 15 residues. Trimming removed 5 bases from V and 2 bases from J; junction bases left unmatched: 8. The V gene's germline CDR1 is SGHAT and CDR2 FQNNGV. CDR3 in amino acids: CASSPATGGTYEQYF. In DNA form, the CDR3 reads TGTGCCAGCAGCCCCGCTACAGGGGGGACCTACGAGCAGTACTTC. Full variable domain (outside the CDR3, taken from reference TRBV11-2 and TRBJ2-7): EAGVAQSPRYKIIEKRQSVAFWCNPISGHATLYWYQQILGQGPKLLIQFQNNGVVDDSQLPKDRFSAERLKGVDSTLKIQPAKLEDSAVYLCASSPATGGTYEQYFGPGTRLTVT.